This is a list of T cell receptor beta chains from one sample in a study of beta chain features in type 1 diabetes. TCRdb's copy holds only in-frame clones and misses some; the assay was immunoSEQ multiplex PCR. Altogether 10,000 to 15,000 clones are present, 40% to 55% being singletons, with the ten largest covering about 1%. Input material: stem cell memory CD4+ T cells from blood. These receptors originate from a man aged 18-30 years in good health. CDR3s include the opening cysteine and the closing phenylalanine or tryptophan. A D gene is named only where the DNA matches it firmly. The size field is filled for only some rows; it gives once, few, many or a size class.

>13|TRBJ2-2|TRBV18|few|NA
TGTGCCAGCTTCAGTCGGAGCACCGGGGAGCTGTTTTTT
CASFSRSTGELFF
>17|TRBJ2-7|TRBV30|few|TRBD1
TGTGCCTGGAGGTGGGTTGGGGTCCGGGACAGAGCCTACGAGCAGTACTTC
CAWRWVGVRDRAYEQYF
>13|TRBJ1-2|TRBV29-1|NA|NA
TGCAGCGTTGAATTGAGAGCTAACTATGGCTACACCTTC
CSVELRANYGYTF
>13|TRBJ1-5|TRBV29-1|few|TRBD1
TGCAGCGCTGGACAGGGATTGGGTCAGCCCCAGCATTTT
CSAGQGLGQPQHF
>14|TRBJ2-3|TRBV29-1|NA|TRBD1
TGCAGCGTCGTACAGGGGGCTTCGACAGATACGCAGTATTTT
CSVVQGASTDTQYF
>12|TRBJ2-5|TRBV30|NA|NA
TGTGCCTGGAGTACGACTGGGGAGACCCAGTACTTC
CAWSTTGETQYF
>15|TRBJ1-5|TRBV28|few|NA
TGTGCCAGCAGCCCCGGGTCGAATCGCAATCAGCCCCAGCATTTT
CASSPGSNRNQPQHF
>14|TRBJ2-5|TRBV7-7|few|NA
TGTGCCAGCAGCTTAGTGGCGGTTCAAGAGACCCAGTACTTC
CASSLVAVQETQYF
>14|TRBJ2-2|TRBV5-1|NA|NA
TGCGCCAGCACTTCCGGTCCGAACACCGGGGAGCTGTTTTTT
CASTSGPNTGELFF
>11|TRBJ1-2|TRBV30|NA|NA
TGTGCCTGGAGTGGGGGCAGCAGCTACACCTTC
CAWSGGSSYTF
>15|TRBJ2-1|TRBV5-1|NA|TRBD1
TGCGCCAGCAGCTTGCGGGGGACAGGGGAGGGTGAGCAGTTCTTC
CASSLRGTGEGEQFF
>15|TRBJ2-7|TRBV5-4|few|NA
TGTGCCAGCAGCTTGGCGGGCGGGGTTACCTACGAGCAGTACTTC
CASSLAGGVTYEQYF
>15|TRBJ2-1|TRBV7-2|NA|TRBD2
TGTGCCAGCAGCCTTATACTAGCGGGGAACAATGAGCAGTTCTTC
CASSLILAGNNEQFF
>16|TRBJ2-1|TRBV9|NA|TRBD2
TGTGCCAGCAGCGTCAGGGGTAGCGGGGGGGCCGGGGAGCAGTTCTTC
CASSVRGSGGAGEQFF
>12|TRBJ2-7|TRBV5-1|NA|TRBD1
TGCGCCAGCCGGGACAGGGCATACGAGCAGTACTTC
CASRDRAYEQYF
>14|TRBJ2-7|TRBV28|once|TRBD1
TGTGCCAGCATTTTAGACAGGGGAAGGAACGAGCAGTACTTC
CASILDRGRNEQYF
>15|TRBJ2-7|TRBV18|NA|NA
TGTGCCAGCTCACCTGCGTCCGGGGTCTCCTACGAGCAGTACTTC
CASSPASGVSYEQYF
>13|TRBJ2-3|TRBV7-6|few|NA
TGTGCCAGCAGCTCGGACTCAAGCGGTACGCAGTATTTT
CASSSDSSGTQYF
>13|TRBJ2-7|TRBV6-6|NA|NA
TGTGCCAGCAGTACGGACAGAGCCTACGAGCAGTACTTC
CASSTDRAYEQYF
>18|TRBJ2-7|TRBV28|NA|TRBD1
TGTGCCAGCAGTTTAATGTTCCGGTGGGACAGGGGGCACTACGAGCAGTACTTC
CASSLMFRWDRGHYEQYF
>15|TRBJ1-4|TRBV30|few|TRBD1
TGTGCCTGGAGGAATAACAGGGACAGTGGTGAAAAACTGTTTTTT
CAWRNNRDSGEKLFF
>15|TRBJ2-5|TRBV9|NA|TRBD1
TGTGCCAGCAGCGTAGCCCTGGACAGGGAGGAGACCCAGTACTTC
CASSVALDREETQYF
>13|TRBJ2-3|TRBV6-6|NA|NA
TGTGCCACCGAAGCCGGTAGCACAGATACGCAGTATTTT
CATEAGSTDTQYF
>15|TRBJ2-7|TRBV6-6|NA|TRBD1
TGTGCCAGCAGCCCGGGACAGGGATTCTCCTACGAGCAGTACTTC
CASSPGQGFSYEQYF
>15|TRBJ2-7|TRBV19|NA|TRBD1
TGTGCCAGTACCCTGAGACAGGGAACTATCTACGAGCAGTACTTC
CASTLRQGTIYEQYF
>15|TRBJ1-2|TRBV15|few|NA
TGTGCCACCAGCAGAGTGGCAGGGAGGGCCTATGGCTACACCTTC
CATSRVAGRAYGYTF